The TCR beta chain described here comes from a study of T cells in Graves' hyperthyroidism and ophthalmopathy. There are many counts of this clonotype. Amplified regions were TCR beta CDR3 sequences from RNA transcripts. The study used the HTBI primer set for a first-round RT-PCR of the TCR CDR3. TCRdb re-derived calls from the multiplex PCR reads in MiXCR, one entry per CDR3 protein. The data contain about 290,000 distinct CDR3 sequences, about an eighth of them singletons. V dropped 5 bases and J dropped 6 bases, with 11 bases sitting between them. Germline V lookup: CDR1 SEHNR, CDR2 FQNEAQ (reference sequence). The CDR3 contains 13 residues.

The clonotype comes from a woman between 25 and 40 years old with Graves' hyperthyroidism that later progressed to Graves' ophthalmopathy. The chain is built from TRBV7-9 and TRBJ2-1; D is ambiguous. Sequencing was performed on blood. CDR3 sequence (DNA): TGTGCCAGCAGCCTCACATTGGGCAATGAGCAGTTCTTC. As protein: CASSLTLGNEQFF. Filled out from reference TRBV7-9 and TRBJ2-1, the complete variable domain reads DTGVSQNPRHKITKRGQNVTFRCDPISEHNRLYWYRQTLGQGPEFLTYFQNEAQLEKSRLLSDRFSAERPKGSFSTLEIQRTEQGDSAMYLCASSLTLGNEQFFGPGTRLTVL.